Below are 22 T cell receptor beta chains sequenced from a single sample in a study of blood T cells in healthy people across ages. Through a sample-barcoded 5' primer and a J-beta primer mix, a second PCR was run for roughly 6 to 11 cycles. TCRdb reprocessed the 5' RACE reads via MiXCR and lists one record per CDR3 protein. In the table there are about 590,000 distinct CDR3 sequences, approximately 30% of which are singletons. Specimen: blood. These receptors were taken from a woman older than 75 in good health.

This clonotype showed up just a few times. The chain couples TRBV12-3 or TRBV12-4 to TRBJ2-2; D is undetermined. V gave up 5 bases and J gave up 6 bases, with 10 bases separating them. This CDR3 region has 13 residues. The CDR3 DNA follows: TGTGCCAGCAGTGCTCGGGTAGCCGGGGAGCTGTTTTTT. Translated: CASSARVAGELFF.

Of note for this clonotype: A clone one base away is much larger, so this may be a read error. The rearrangement links TRBV11-2 to TRBJ2-3; 12 bases agree with TRBD2. The CDR3 loop spans 15 amino acids. The germline V gene encodes CDR1 SGHAT and CDR2 FQNNGV. Trimming removed 11 bases from V and 0 bases from J; junction bases left unmatched: 6. The CDR3 is CAGGGLAGSTDTQYF. The CDR3 DNA is TGTGCCGGCGGCGGACTAGCGGGGAGCACAGATACGCAGTATTTT.

This clonotype was found a few times. A much larger clone differs by one base, so this may be a read error. The CDR3 reads CASSPRIAGGIGSYEQYF. For the CDR3, the DNA is TGTGCCAGCAGCCCGCGCATAGCGGGGGGGATCGGCTCCTACGAGCAGTACTTC. V usage is TRBV4-2 and J usage is TRBJ2-7; 11 bases align to TRBD2. The V and J ends lost 4 bases and 0 bases, in that order; junction bases with no gene match: 11. Looked up from germline, CDR1 is LGHNA and CDR2 is YNFKEQ. The CDR3 totals 18 residues.

This chain links TRBV29-1 with TRBJ2-7; D not certain. The CDR3 covers 12 residues. Germline V gene lookup returns CDR1 SQVTM and CDR2 ANQGSEA. Trimming took off 7 bases at V and 6 bases at J, with 16 bases between the two ends. CDR3 nucleotide sequence: TGCAGCGCCGCCGGTCTGTCGGGCGAGCAGTACTTC. Encoded protein: CSAAGLSGEQYF.

V and J are TRBV6-1 and TRBJ1-5; D may be TRBD1 (6 bases). V was clipped by 2 bases and J by 4 bases, with 12 bases between them. The CDR3 loop spans 15 amino acids. Germline CDR1 and CDR2: MNHNS and SASEGT. CDR3 loop: CASSELRTVNQPQHF. The CDR3 coding sequence is TGTGCCAGCAGTGAACTCAGGACAGTGAATCAGCCCCAGCATTTT.

The chain is built from TRBV19 and TRBJ2-2; 9 nucleotides align to TRBD1. The germline V gene encodes CDR1 LNHDA and CDR2 SQIVND (reference sequence). The CDR3 length is 16 residues. The junction had 5 bases not matched to a gene; V was cut back by 5 bases and J by 1 base. The CDR3 spells CASSPPGQGNTGELFF. The CDR3 DNA reads TGTGCCAGTAGTCCTCCGGGACAGGGGAACACCGGGGAGCTGTTTTTT.

This clonotype has ten or more counts. The chain combines TRBV9 with TRBJ2-3, with a possible D match to TRBD2 (7 bases). V dropped 0 bases and J dropped 7 bases, with 18 bases sitting between them. The germline CDR1 and CDR2 sequences are SGDLS and YYNGEE. The CDR3 totals 16 residues. The CDR3 coding sequence is TGTGCCAGCAGCGTAGCTGGCGGGGGCCATTCTAATACGCAGTATTTT. Its translation is CASSVAGGGHSNTQYF.

This clonotype was recorded a few times. The V gene is TRBV3-1, the J gene TRBJ2-2; D tentatively fits TRBD1 or TRBD2 (7 bases each). V was cut by 4 bases and J by 5 bases, with 17 bases left in between. The CDR3 runs to 16 residues. CDR1 is LGHDT, CDR2 YNNKEL, per germline (reference sequence). The chain's CDR3 is CASSPFAGGGTGELFF. DNA for the CDR3: TGTGCCAGCAGCCCCTTCGCAGGGGGAGGGACCGGGGAGCTGTTTTTT.

This clonotype is medium-sized (0.01 to 0.1%). The genes are TRBV12-3 or TRBV12-4 and TRBJ2-7; D remains ambiguous. Trimming stripped 0 bases from V and 3 bases from J, with 6 bases between. CDR3 length equals 13 residues. The CDR3 region is CASSLASYYEQYF. The CDR3 nucleotides are TGTGCCAGCAGTTTAGCCAGCTACTACGAGCAGTACTTC.

This clonotype was counted many times. The chain carries TRBV15 and TRBJ2-3; D is ambiguous. This CDR3 contains 17 residues. V was trimmed by 0 bases and J by 1 base, leaving 14 bases between them. From germline, CDR1 is LNHNV and CDR2 YYDKDF (reference sequence). The CDR3 loop reads CATSRDRADLGTDTQYF. The CDR3 coding sequence is TGTGCCACCAGCAGAGATCGGGCGGACCTCGGCACAGATACGCAGTATTTT.

A remark on this clonotype: Just one base apart from a much larger clone, this may be a read error. J is TRBJ1-5 and V is TRBV5-1; weak D call: TRBD1 (5 bases). Germline V gene lookup returns CDR1 SGHRS and CDR2 YFSETQ. The CDR3 has 16 amino acids. The DNA of the CDR3 is TGCGCCAGCAGCTTGGATGGACATGGAAGCAATCAGCCCCGGCATTTT. It codes for CASSLDGHGSNQPRHF.

This clonotype was picked up many times. The V call is TRBV5-1, the J call TRBJ2-3; D unclear. The CDR3 sequence is 14 residues long. Germline V gene data show CDR1 as SGHRS and CDR2 as YFSETQ. Trimming stripped 0 bases from V and 5 bases from J, with 10 bases between. Written as DNA, the CDR3 is TGCGCCAGCAGCTTGGGGACGTTCCAAGATACGCAGTATTTT. It specifies CASSLGTFQDTQYF.

This clonotype was counted ten times or more. This rearrangement joins TRBV6-6 to TRBJ1-2; D uncertain. Germline V gene sequence: CDR1 MNHNY, CDR2 SVGAGI (reference sequence). The V end was cut by 8 bases, the J end by 7 bases, with 14 bases between. This CDR3 has 12 residues. The CDR3 DNA reads as TGTGCCAGCTTACCCCTGGTGGGTGGCTACACCTTC. Its protein product is CASLPLVGGYTF.

This CDR3 is CASSLGTGTGGGGEQYF. In DNA form, the CDR3 reads TGCGCCAGCAGCTTGGGAACCGGGACAGGGGGCGGTGGTGAGCAGTACTTC. The chain recombines TRBV5-1 with TRBJ2-5, with 12 bases that match TRBD1. With V trimmed by 0 bases and J by 11 bases, 14 bases remained unmatched. The V gene's germline CDR1 is SGHRS and CDR2 YFSETQ. The CDR3 spans 17 residues.

This clonotype was detected only a few times. This may be a read error: a much more frequent sequence differs by one nucleotide. CDR3 nucleotides: TGCAGTGCTATCCCCGGGACAGCTTTCCACGTCCGGACTTTC. Encoded protein: CSAIPGTAFHVRTF. The V gene is TRBV20-1, the J gene TRBJ2-6; 7 bases are shared with TRBD1. The CDR3 spans 14 residues. Per the germline V gene, CDR1 is DFQATT and CDR2 is SNEGSKA (reference sequence).

This clonotype was observed a few times. V and J are TRBV29-1 and TRBJ2-2; maybe TRBD2 (6 bases). The CDR3 runs to 16 residues. Looked up from germline, CDR1 is SQVTM and CDR2 is ANQGSEA. The V end was cut by 5 bases, the J end by 3 bases, with 19 bases between. This chain's CDR3 is CSVKGLGLVDTGELFF. The CDR3, as DNA: TGCAGCGTTAAGGGACTTGGGCTAGTCGACACCGGGGAGCTGTTTTTT.

This clonotype came up a few times. The rearrangement joins TRBV20-1 to TRBJ1-6; unclear D gene. V was shortened by 5 bases and J by 9 bases, with 14 bases between the two germline ends. The CDR3 consists of 13 residues. Per germline, CDR1 DFQATT and CDR2 SNEGSKA (reference sequence). Here the CDR3 reads CSAEGAVGSPLHF. DNA for the CDR3: TGCAGTGCTGAGGGAGCGGTAGGTTCACCCCTCCACTTT.

This clonotype has at least ten counts. The chain links TRBV6-1 to TRBJ2-5, with D unresolved. CDR1 and CDR2 (germline): MNHNS, SASEGT. Trimming cost V 6 bases and J 2 bases, with 16 bases left between them. The CDR3 contains 15 residues. CDR3 region: CASSSGQRLQETQYF. For the CDR3, the DNA is TGTGCCAGCAGCTCGGGCCAGAGACTTCAAGAGACCCAGTACTTC.

This clonotype occurred many times. J is TRBJ1-1 and V is TRBV10-3; no firm D call. Germline CDR1 and CDR2: ENHRY and SYGVKD. The CDR3 has 13 residues. The V gene lost 6 bases and the J gene lost 7 bases, with 15 bases spanning the gap. The CDR3 region is CAIRADGTGEAFF. In nucleotides, the CDR3 is TGTGCCATCAGGGCGGACGGTACCGGTGAAGCTTTCTTT.

This clonotype was picked up a small number of times. The V gene is TRBV28, the J gene TRBJ1-1; D is unresolved. V dropped 1 base and J dropped 4 bases, with 13 bases sitting between them. The CDR3 contains 15 residues. Germline CDR1 MDHEN, CDR2 SYDVKM. CDR3 region: CASSLSALASTEAFF. For the CDR3, the DNA is TGTGCCAGCAGTTTATCAGCTCTGGCGAGCACTGAAGCTTTCTTT.

The chain carries TRBV7-3 and TRBJ2-5; a weak D match, TRBD2 (7 bases). Germline V gene lookup returns CDR1 SGHTA and CDR2 FQGTGA. Trimming cost V 2 bases and J 11 bases, with 21 bases left between them. The CDR3 has 15 residues. DNA of the CDR3: TGTGCCAGCAGCTTATTCCGTTGGCGCGGGGGCGGGCAGTACTTC. Translating gives CASSLFRWRGGGQYF.

This clonotype was counted many times. V is TRBV6-1 and J is TRBJ2-4; a weak D match, TRBD1 (6 bases). CDR3 length equals 15 residues. The germline gives CDR1 MNHNS, CDR2 SASEGT. Trimming removed 9 bases from V and 0 bases from J, with 15 bases in between. Written as DNA, the CDR3 is TGTGCCAGTTGGAACAGGGCCCTAGCCAAAAACATTCAGTACTTC. Its protein is CASWNRALAKNIQYF.